Following are 10 T cell receptor beta chains from one sample sequenced in a study of blood T cell repertoires in COVID-19. Clones were sequenced by immunoSEQ multiplex PCR, and TCRdb holds only the in-frame ones, with some missing. This table has around 33,000 clones, roughly 80% appearing once. Sequenced material: peripheral blood. Receptors originate from a man aged 80 or over with active or convalescent COVID-19.

The chain joins TRBV29-1 to TRBJ2-5; the D is unclear. The CDR3 sequence is 13 residues long. The V end lost 0 bases, the J end lost 10 bases, and 15 bases lay between the germline ends. The germline V gene encodes CDR1 SQVTM and CDR2 ANQGSEA. In nucleotides, the CDR3 is TGCAGCGTTGAAGACCTCGGTTCGGGTATCCAGTACTTC. Encoded protein: CSVEDLGSGIQYF.

The gene calls are TRBV6-5 and TRBJ2-2; TRBD1 matches at 7 bases. Looked up from germline, CDR1 is MNHEY and CDR2 is SVGAGI. The J segment lost 4 bases and the V segment lost 2 bases, leaving 4 bases of the junction unmatched. This CDR3 is 15 amino acids long. The chain's CDR3 is CASSYTGAVTGELFF. CDR3 coding DNA: TGTGCCAGCAGTTACACAGGGGCGGTCACCGGGGAGCTGTTTTTT.

This clone was observed once. CDR3 loop: CASSSPGTGGGRTEAFF. CDR3 sequence (DNA): TGTGCCAGCAGCTCACCGGGGACAGGGGGCGGTCGCACTGAAGCTTTCTTT. The V call is TRBV5-4, the J call TRBJ1-1; TRBD1 agrees at 12 bases. V dropped 3 bases and J dropped 4; count of bases not matched to a gene: 10. The germline CDR1 and CDR2 sequences are SGHNT and YYREEE (reference sequence). The CDR3 is 17 amino acids. Full variable domain (rest looked up from reference TRBV5-4 and TRBJ1-1): ETGVTQSPTHLIKTRGQQVTLRCSSQSGHNTVSWYQQALGQGPQFIFQYYREEENGRGNFPPRFSGLQFPNYSSELNVNALELDDSALYLCASSSPGTGGGRTEAFFGQGTRLTVV.

The gene calls are TRBV19 and TRBJ2-5, with 8 positions matching TRBD1. This CDR3 has 14 amino acids. V trimming: 4 bases; J trimming: 4 bases; junction bases outside the gene matches: 5. CDR1 and CDR2 (germline): LNHDA, SQIVND (reference sequence). CDR3 in DNA: TGTGCCAGTAGTACCCAGGGGGCCCGAGAGACCCAGTACTTC. Its protein is CASSTQGARETQYF.

V gene TRBV15 combines with J gene TRBJ2-7; 10 nucleotides match TRBD1. Germline V gene data show CDR1 as LNHNV and CDR2 as YYDKDF (reference sequence). The CDR3 runs 15 residues. V was clipped by 5 bases and J by 3 bases; unmatched bases: 7. CDR3 sequence (DNA): TGTGCCACCAGCCCTCGACAGGGGGCTTTCTACGAGCAGTACTTC. It codes for CATSPRQGAFYEQYF.

The chain recombines TRBV28 with TRBJ1-5; 7 positions agree with TRBD1. CDR3 length equals 16 residues. J was trimmed by 1 base and V by 3 bases; bases with no gene match: 6. Germline values: CDR1 MDHEN, CDR2 SYDVKM. The CDR3 sequence is CASSLPGQLSNQPQHF. The CDR3 DNA reads TGTGCCAGCAGTTTGCCGGGACAGCTGAGCAATCAGCCCCAGCATTTT.

V usage is TRBV28 and J usage is TRBJ1-6; D unresolved. Germline CDR1 MDHEN, CDR2 SYDVKM. V lost 5 bases, J lost 6 bases, and 11 bases lay in between. This CDR3 is 14 amino acids long. The CDR3 DNA follows: TGTGCCAGCAGTAGAACGAAGAGTAATTCACCCCTCCACTTT. Protein sequence: CASSRTKSNSPLHF.

J is TRBJ2-3 and V is TRBV27, with D perhaps matching TRBD2 (6 bases). The CDR3 spans 18 residues. Germline CDR1 MNHEY, CDR2 SMNVEV (reference sequence). Trimming left V 6 bases short and J 3 bases short, with 25 bases between. This CDR3 reads CASSRKPPSGTLTDTQYF. CDR3 bases: TGTGCCAGCAGCCGGAAACCCCCATCCGGGACTCTAACAGATACGCAGTATTTT.

V gene TRBV5-4 combines with J gene TRBJ1-4, with D possibly being TRBD1 (5 bases). Trimming shortened V by 4 bases and J by 7 bases, and 20 bases separated the two germline ends. Germline values: CDR1 SGHNT, CDR2 YYREEE (reference sequence). This CDR3 region has 16 residues. The CDR3 DNA sequence: TGTGCCAGCAGCCACAACATCGGGGGGTCGGTTGAAAAACTGTTTTTT. It codes for CASSHNIGGSVEKLFF.

This chain joins TRBV3-1 (or the pseudogene TRBV3-2) and TRBJ1-2; D is unresolved. Trimming took 3 bases from V and 5 from J, leaving 13 bases between them. Germline CDR1 reads LGHDT; CDR2 reads YNNKEL (reference sequence). CDR3 size: 14 residues. CDR3 protein: CASSQAEPRYGYTF. CDR3 sequence (DNA): TGTGCCAGCAGCCAGGCAGAGCCTAGATATGGCTACACCTTC.